This T cell receptor (beta chain) originates from a study of shared clonotypes between healthy human individuals. Turning to the study itself: Donor composition was a couple of women and a few men, aged 18 to 49.

It was 200 to 250 ng DNA, tens of thousands of T cell genomes, that sorted-subset replicate PCRs used. Method: immunoSEQ multiplex PCR; TCRdb's copy keeps in-frame clones and lacks some. Among about 520,000 clones, about 96% were seen once, and the ten largest hold about 0.06%. Germline assignment: CDR1 SGHTA and CDR2 FQGNSA. With 2 bases removed from V and 7 bases from J, the gap between germline ends came to 15 bases. The CDR3 runs 15 residues. Sequenced input: naive CD4+ T cells sorted from blood. Subset indicated: CD45RA+ positively selected. This chain uses TRBV7-2 with TRBJ1-5; D remains unclear. This clonotype was obtained from a woman aged 30 to 39 in good health. The CDR3 coding sequence is TGTGCCAGCAGCTTACTGCCAAATTCATGGCAGCCCCAGCATTTT. Residues: CASSLLPNSWQPQHF.